The source of this T cell receptor (beta chain) is a study of cytomegalovirus exposure and HLA in healthy donors. Germline V gene lookup returns CDR1 SGHRS and CDR2 YFSETQ. With 0 bases clipped from V and 7 bases from J, the junction kept 5 bases outside the gene matches. This CDR3 spans 14 amino acids. In the case of this clone: Its antigen is still unknown.

Overall study results and limits: A link between a missense DCLRE1C variant and TCR beta V- and J-gene trimming emerged from a later analysis. In all likelihood, a cluster of highly shared sequence variants was a sequencing artifact. TCR beta V segments were, for the most part, productive about 87% or about 30% of the time in an earlier analysis.

With 60 Vbeta and 13 Jbeta primers, the PCR was carried out. Sequenced by immunoSEQ multiplex PCR; TCRdb stores in-frame clones only, minus some. The sample has 120,000 to 150,000 clones; the top ten hold about 2.3%. The TCR originated in a woman aged 18 to 35 in good health and CMV-seronegative. V gene TRBV5-1 combines with J gene TRBJ1-1; 8 bases map to TRBD1. Sequenced input: PBMCs. Written as DNA, the CDR3 is TGCGCCAGCAGCTTGGGGACAGGGCTGGATGAAGCTTTCTTT. The encoded protein is CASSLGTGLDEAFF.